Shown below are 23 T cell receptor beta chains from a single sample sequenced in a study of cytomegalovirus exposure and HLA in healthy donors. The table came from immunoSEQ multiplex PCR; TCRdb's copy has only in-frame clones and leaves some out. Among over 150,000 clones listed, around nine tenths were seen once. The sample was PBMCs. All receptors come from a man younger than 35 in good health and CMV-seropositive.

This clone was detected once. The rearrangement links TRBV7-2 to TRBJ2-2; D uncertain. Germline V gene sequence: CDR1 SGHTA, CDR2 FQGNSA. The CDR3 is 14 residues long. V was pared by 1 base and J by 4 bases, with 7 bases between. The CDR3 DNA reads TGTGCCAGCAGCTTAGGCGGTTCCACCGGGGAGCTGTTTTTT. Translated, it gives CASSLGGSTGELFF.

The rearrangement uses TRBV5-1 and TRBJ1-6; possible D gene TRBD1, 6 bases. Trimming cost V 2 bases and J 7 bases, with 13 bases left between them. This CDR3 contains 15 residues. CDR1 and CDR2 from the germline V gene are SGHRS and YFSETQ. The CDR3 nucleotides read TGCGCCAGCAGCTTCGACAGGTCGATCAATTCACCCCTCCACTTT. Translated: CASSFDRSINSPLHF. The entire variable domain, with the rest obtained from reference TRBV5-1 and TRBJ1-6, is as follows: KAGVTQTPRYLIKTRGQQVTLSCSPISGHRSVSWYQQTPGQGLQFLFEYFSETQRNKGNFPGRFSGRQFSNSRSEMNVSTLELGDSALYLCASSFDRSINSPLHFGNGTRLTVT.

This chain joins TRBV27 and TRBJ1-1; TRBD1 agrees at 9 bases. Germline assignment: CDR1 MNHEY and CDR2 SMNVEV (reference sequence). J was trimmed by 6 bases and V by 3 bases; bases with no gene match: 8. CDR3 length equals 15 residues. CDR3 in DNA: TGTGCCAGCAGTTTGTCCGGGACAGGGAGGGCTGAAGCTTTCTTT. Translating it yields CASSLSGTGRAEAFF.

This clone was detected only a few times. This sequence joins TRBV21-1 and TRBJ2-3; TRBD2 reflects the table's D call only, with no check against the DNA. TRBV21-1 is termed a pseudogene. The CDR3 runs to 15 residues. CDR3 sequence: CASSARPAGTDTQYF. The CDR3 coding sequence is TGTGCCAGCAGCGCCCGCCCAGCGGGCACAGATACGCAGTATTTT.

The CDR3 DNA follows: TGTGCCTGGAGGGCCCAGAAGCCGGGACACATCCACCGATCTCCTACCTACGAGCAGTACTTC. Translated: CAWRAQKPGHIHRSPTYEQYF. The chain uses TRBV30 and TRBJ2-7; D may be TRBD1 (6 bases). V dropped 3 bases and J dropped 2 bases, with 35 bases sitting between them. CDR3 length equals 21 residues. Germline values: CDR1 GTSNPN, CDR2 SVGIG (reference sequence).

The chain links TRBV7-9 to TRBJ2-7; weak D call: TRBD2 (7 bases). The CDR3 spans 14 residues. The V end was cut by 2 bases, the J end by 4 bases, with 12 bases between. Germline CDR1 SEHNR, CDR2 FQNEAQ (reference sequence). In DNA, the CDR3 is TGTGCCAGCAGCTTACGCGGGGGCCTATACGAGCAGTACTTC. Amino acids: CASSLRGGLYEQYF.

The V gene is TRBV6-1, the J gene TRBJ2-7, with 9 nucleotides matching TRBD2. V lost 0 bases and J lost 0; bases outside the gene matches: 9. Germline values: CDR1 MNHNS, CDR2 SASEGT. This CDR3 comprises 18 residues. As DNA, the CDR3 is TGTGCCAGCAGTGAAGCGGGGGCTGGCGGGAGGGCCTCCTACGAGCAGTACTTC. Translation: CASSEAGAGGRASYEQYF.

J is TRBJ2-1 and V is TRBV19, with TRBD2 identical over 11 bases. The length of the CDR3 is 15 residues. The V gene end was trimmed by 4 bases and the J gene end by 8 bases; junction bases not matched to a gene: 7. Germline loops: CDR1 LNHDA, CDR2 SQIVND (reference sequence). This CDR3 is CASSTASGRFYEQFF. CDR3 nucleotides: TGTGCCAGTAGTACGGCTAGCGGGAGGTTTTATGAGCAGTTCTTC.

Only one count was recorded for this clone. The chain recombines TRBV11-3 with TRBJ1-4, with 7 bases identical to TRBD1. Germline CDR1 reads SGHNT; CDR2 reads YENEEA. The length of the CDR3 is 13 residues. V trimming: 5 bases; J trimming: 8 bases; junction bases outside the gene matches: 5. In DNA form, the CDR3 reads TGTGCCAGCAGCACAGGGGTGGGGGAAAAACTGTTTTTT. It encodes CASSTGVGEKLFF.

This clone occurred once. The chain joins TRBV6-6 to TRBJ2-7, with D uncertain. V lost 0 bases, J lost 3 bases, and 6 bases lay in between. This CDR3 spans 13 amino acids. Looked up from germline, CDR1 is MNHNY and CDR2 is SVGAGI (reference sequence). Here the CDR3 DNA reads TGTGCCAGCAGTTACTCGGCTGGCTACGAGCAGTACTTC. It is translated as CASSYSAGYEQYF.

The chain is built from TRBV27 and TRBJ1-5, with D maybe TRBD1 (6 bases). This CDR3 comprises 16 residues. The germline V gene has CDR1 MNHEY and CDR2 SMNVEV (reference sequence). Trimming stripped 3 bases from V and 9 bases from J, with 21 bases between. CDR3 nucleotides: TGTGCCAGCAGTTTTGCGGGGGCTCAGGGTCATCCGCCCCAGCATTTT. Its protein product is CASSFAGAQGHPPQHF.

The chain combines TRBV7-2 with TRBJ2-5, with a weak D call TRBD2 (5 bases). The CDR3 has 14 amino acids. Germline V gene data show CDR1 as SGHTA and CDR2 as FQGNSA. V dropped 5 bases and J dropped 1 base, with 11 bases sitting between them. The CDR3: CASSGPGSQETQYF. As DNA, the CDR3 is TGTGCCAGCAGCGGGCCGGGGAGCCAAGAGACCCAGTACTTC.

This sequence joins TRBV6-5 and TRBJ1-1; tentatively, D is TRBD1 (6 bases). The CDR3 has 16 residues. Trimming stripped 4 bases from V and 5 bases from J, with 20 bases between. The V gene's germline CDR1 is MNHEY and CDR2 SVGAGI. The CDR3 protein is CASSSLGGGQLTEAFF. The CDR3 nucleotides are TGTGCCAGCAGTTCCCTCGGGGGGGGGCAGCTAACTGAAGCTTTCTTT.

The chain links TRBV27 to TRBJ1-1; 11 bases align to TRBD1. In germline, CDR1 is MNHEY, CDR2 SMNVEV (reference sequence). This CDR3 comprises 15 residues. Trimming cost V 6 bases and J 7 bases; bases outside gene matches: 10. For the CDR3, the DNA is TGTGCCAGCAGCGGCGGGGACAGGGGGTTCGGTGAAGCTTTCTTT. It codes for CASSGGDRGFGEAFF.

V usage is TRBV2 and J usage is TRBJ2-7, with a tentative D call TRBD2 (6 bases). V dropped 2 bases and J dropped 2 bases, with 10 bases sitting between them. This CDR3 is 14 amino acids long. CDR1 SNHLY and CDR2 FYNNEI come from the germline V gene. The CDR3 DNA is TGTGCCAGCAGTGAACCCGGGGGACCCTACGAGCAGTACTTC. Protein: CASSEPGGPYEQYF.

The rearrangement uses TRBV6-6 and TRBJ2-7; TRBD2 is a possible D gene (6 bases). V lost 0 bases and J lost 2, with 11 bases in between. The CDR3 has 15 amino acids. Per germline, CDR1 MNHNY and CDR2 SVGAGI (reference sequence). The CDR3 here is CASSYSGGYTYEQYF. DNA for the CDR3: TGTGCCAGCAGTTACTCGGGGGGTTACACCTACGAGCAGTACTTC.

The rearrangement uses TRBV6-5 and TRBJ2-7, with D perhaps TRBD2 (5 bases). The CDR3 has 14 residues. Trimming pared 5 bases from V and 2 bases from J, leaving 13 bases between. Germline CDR1 is MNHEY and CDR2 is SVGAGI. The DNA of the CDR3 is TGTGCCAGCAGTGAACCCCGGGGTGCCTACGAGCAGTACTTC. This gives the protein CASSEPRGAYEQYF.

The chain couples TRBV6-1 to TRBJ1-2; a possible D gene is TRBD1 (5 bases). The CDR3 is 12 residues long. Germline V gene sequence: CDR1 MNHNS, CDR2 SASEGT. Trimming shortened V by 11 bases and J by 7 bases, and 17 bases separated the two germline ends. The CDR3 bases are TGTGCCGCTCCGGACAACTCGGCTGGCTACACCTTC. This translates into CAAPDNSAGYTF.

The chain carries TRBV19 and TRBJ2-1; TRBD1 matches 8 bases. Germline loops: CDR1 LNHDA, CDR2 SQIVND (reference sequence). Trimming took 4 bases from V and 15 from J; bases not matched to a gene: 14. The length of the CDR3 is 14 residues. As DNA, the CDR3 is TGTGCCAGTAGTACCAGCGGACAGGGAGGTAATTTGTTCTTC. This translates into CASSTSGQGGNLFF.

The V and J genes are TRBV6-1 and TRBJ1-2; 10 bases are a match to TRBD1. The ends lost 6 bases at V and 7 bases at J; junction bases unmatched: 5. CDR1 and CDR2 (germline): MNHNS, SASEGT. The CDR3 is 13 amino acids. CDR3 DNA: TGTGCCAGCAGCGCGGACAGGGGGATTGGCTACACCTTC. It specifies CASSADRGIGYTF.

This chain joins TRBV5-5 and TRBJ1-1, with no clear D. This CDR3 spans 15 amino acids. The germline gives CDR1 SGHKS, CDR2 YYEKEE (reference sequence). The V gene lost 4 bases and the J gene lost 4 bases, with 17 bases spanning the gap. CDR3 residues: CASSPRILGSTEAFF. The CDR3 DNA is TGTGCCAGCAGCCCTCGGATCCTGGGGAGCACTGAAGCTTTCTTT.

This chain connects TRBV7-2 to TRBJ2-7; 8 bases are a match to TRBD2. Trimming removed 1 base from V and 4 bases from J; junction bases left unmatched: 9. The CDR3 length is 16 residues. Germline V gives CDR1 SGHTA, CDR2 FQGNSA. CDR3 protein: CASSLGWSGSRYEQYF. CDR3 bases: TGTGCCAGCAGCTTAGGGTGGAGCGGGAGTAGGTACGAGCAGTACTTC. Using reference TRBV7-2 and TRBJ2-7 for the parts outside the CDR3, the full variable domain is GAGVSQSPSNKVTEKGKDVELRCDPISGHTALYWYRQSLGQGLEFLIYFQGNSAPDKSGLPSDRFSAERTGGSVSTLTIQRTQQEDSAVYLCASSLGWSGSRYEQYFGPGTRLTVT.

The chain joins TRBV5-1 to TRBJ1-2; the D gene is possibly TRBD1 (5 bases). The CDR3 is 14 amino acids. Germline loops: CDR1 SGHRS, CDR2 YFSETQ. V was clipped by 0 bases and J by 4 bases, with 10 bases between them. The CDR3: CASSLDRPGYGYTF. CDR3 coding DNA: TGCGCCAGCAGCTTGGACAGGCCCGGCTATGGCTACACCTTC. Complete variable domain (other parts from reference TRBV5-1 and TRBJ1-2): KAGVTQTPRYLIKTRGQQVTLSCSPISGHRSVSWYQQTPGQGLQFLFEYFSETQRNKGNFPGRFSGRQFSNSRSEMNVSTLELGDSALYLCASSLDRPGYGYTFGSGTRLTVV.